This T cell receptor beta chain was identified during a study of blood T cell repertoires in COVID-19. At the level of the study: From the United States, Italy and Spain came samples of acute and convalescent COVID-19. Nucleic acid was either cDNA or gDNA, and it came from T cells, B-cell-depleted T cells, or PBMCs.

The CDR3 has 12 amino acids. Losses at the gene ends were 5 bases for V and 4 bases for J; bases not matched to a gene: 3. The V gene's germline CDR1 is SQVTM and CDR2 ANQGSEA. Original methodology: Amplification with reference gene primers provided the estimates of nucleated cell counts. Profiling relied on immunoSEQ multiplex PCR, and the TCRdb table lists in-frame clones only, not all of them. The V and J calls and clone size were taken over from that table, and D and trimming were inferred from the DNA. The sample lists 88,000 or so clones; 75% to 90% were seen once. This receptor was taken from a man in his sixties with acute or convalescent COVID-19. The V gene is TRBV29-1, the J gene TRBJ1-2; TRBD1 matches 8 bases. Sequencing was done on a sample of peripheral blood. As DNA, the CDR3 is TGCAGCGTTAATGACAGGGGCTATGGCTACACCTTC. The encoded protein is CSVNDRGYGYTF.